This T cell receptor beta chain was profiled in a study of T cell responses to AZD1222 COVID-19 vaccine (dated by TCRdb to the early 2020s). Turning to the overall study: Because spike-specific TCR depth and breadth did not differ between the two schedules, AZD1222 recipients who got a second dose at roughly 4 weeks were pooled with those who got a second dose at roughly 12 weeks. Enrollment into the trials was organized by age into subgroups of 18-55, 56-69 and 70-plus years, and those subgroups contained around 150, 28 and 57 TCR-sequenced participants, respectively. A total of approximately 230 trial participants underwent TCR sequencing, of whom around 200 received two doses of AZD1222 and around 25 received two doses of the MenACWY control vaccine.

What the authors observed across the whole study: Conclusions about previously exposed vaccinees were limited because only a handful of AZD1222 recipients were SARS-CoV-2 seropositive at baseline. The vaccine-associated CD4 TCRs covered the entire spike protein, and the dominant responses fell in regions 160-218 and 743-854. After two AZD1222 doses, both the breadth and the depth of spike-specific TCRs were significantly higher than at day 0 and than in MenACWY recipients. The 56-69-year group was small, and its depth increase did not reach significance, likely because of low power. Participants were mostly white British, with more females than males. The authors suggested clonal diversity may have been underestimated. Epitopes outside the regions mutated in the B.1.351 and B.1.1.7 variants were reportedly recognized by nearly half of the unique spike-specific TCRs. Because no day 14 peak-response samples were available, repertoires were characterized only after the peak T cell response.

The CDR3 regions of human TCRbeta chains were subjected to immunosequencing. Per the source publication's procedure: TCRs in the repertoires were compared against a reference library of SARS-CoV-2-specific TCRs that had been generated with the MIRA antigen-specificity platform. Breadth was defined as the fraction of unique TCRs that were SARS-CoV-2-associated. Depth was defined as the fraction of total T cells that were SARS-CoV-2-associated. Each spike-specific TCR was assigned to its reactive spike region and to a CD4 or CD8 class using the MIRA data. Log10-transformed breadth and depth values were compared by one-way ANOVA with Sidak's multiple comparisons tests. The table was pulled from immuneACCESS by TCRdb, which kept in-frame rearrangements only. Such tables lose some clones; where checked, under half of the loss comes from unresolved V genes, and the rest has no known cause. V and J calls and clone size are as listed in that table; D and trimming were resolved from the DNA. In all, the sample holds about 100,000 clones, and more than 85% of those were seen once. In total, the top ten clones hold approximately 16% of the sample.

The intended sense of this specimen's time point label: baseline before first vaccination. Vaccinee samples came from UK trials COV001 and COV002, including a single-blind randomized controlled phase 2/3 trial of AZD1222 (ChAdOx1 nCoV-19) in healthy adults. For TCRbeta chain sequencing, PBMC samples were collected from trial participants at day 0 and at day 28 after the second dose. As to this clone: Its antigen is unknown. The sample holds no much larger clone one base away, and base qualities are not on file.

The clonotype was recovered from an adult in good health. The sample consisted of peripheral blood, taken on day 0 of AZD1222 vaccination.

The CDR3 here reads CASSREGIEAFF. The DNA sequence reads TGTGCCAGCAGCCGAGAGGGCATTGAAGCTTTCTTT. Rearrangement joined TRBV7-9 to TRBJ1-1; no D segment can be confidently identified. V loses 5 bases of germline sequence and J loses 7 bases, and the interval between the two ends is 11 bases. Measured from the cysteine to the phenylalanine, the CDR3 is 12 residues long. Only CDR3 DNA is held: 36 bases, read in frame from base 1. For CDR1 and CDR2, the germline V gene (reference sequence) lists SEHNR and FQNEAQ.